This T cell receptor (beta chain) is drawn from a study of blood T cell repertoires in COVID-19. Looking at the study overall: Spain, Italy and the United States supplied samples that represented acute and convalescent COVID-19. T cells, B-cell-depleted T cells, or PBMCs provided the cDNA or gDNA that served as material.

V lost 6 bases to trimming and J lost 5 bases, with 14 bases between them. Germline CDR1 MNHEY, CDR2 SVGAGI. The CDR3 extends over 14 amino acids. The authors' processing: Amplification with reference gene primers provided the estimates of nucleated cell counts. TCRdb's table, derived via immunoSEQ multiplex PCR, lists solely in-frame clones and lacks some. That table is the source of V, J and clone size, and D and trimming were worked out from the DNA. Among over 100,000 clones listed, roughly 80% were seen once. J is TRBJ2-1 and V is TRBV6-5; a possible D gene is TRBD2 (6 bases). The sequencing sample was made of peripheral blood. The clonotype originates from a woman aged 55-70 years with acute or convalescent COVID-19. CDR3 protein: CASSYEWGDNEQFF. The CDR3, as DNA: TGTGCCAGCAGCTACGAATGGGGGGACAATGAGCAGTTCTTC.